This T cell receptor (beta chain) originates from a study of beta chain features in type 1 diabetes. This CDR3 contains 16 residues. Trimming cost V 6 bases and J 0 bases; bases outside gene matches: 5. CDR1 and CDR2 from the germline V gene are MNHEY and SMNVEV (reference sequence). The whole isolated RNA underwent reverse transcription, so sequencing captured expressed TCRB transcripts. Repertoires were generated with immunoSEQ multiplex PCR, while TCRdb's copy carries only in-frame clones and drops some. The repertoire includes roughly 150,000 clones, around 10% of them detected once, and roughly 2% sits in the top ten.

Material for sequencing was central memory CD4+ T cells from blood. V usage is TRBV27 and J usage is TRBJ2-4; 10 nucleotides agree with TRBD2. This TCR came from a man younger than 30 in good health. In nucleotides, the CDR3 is TGTGCCAGCAGCCAAAGACTAGCGGGAGCCAAAAACATTCAGTACTTC. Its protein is CASSQRLAGAKNIQYF.